The clone carrying this TCR beta chain was observed a single time. This CDR3 contains 12 residues. Germline V gene lookup returns CDR1 SGHNT and CDR2 YYREEE (reference sequence). V was trimmed by 5 bases and J by 5 bases, leaving 8 bases between them. These data belong to a study of blood T cell repertoires in COVID-19. Overall study: Material from acute and convalescent COVID-19 was sourced from the United States, Italy and Spain. The analysed material was cDNA or gDNA that came from T cells, B-cell-depleted T cells, or PBMCs.

Per the original methods: Amplification with reference gene primers provided the estimates of nucleated cell counts. The data were produced by immunoSEQ multiplex PCR, yet TCRdb's version contains in-frame clones alone and is incomplete. V and J calls and clone size are those listed in that table; D and trimming were worked out from the DNA. The sample has 30,000 to 40,000 clones, roughly 89% seen once. V and J are TRBV5-4 and TRBJ2-1; maybe TRBD1 (5 bases). Sequenced sample: peripheral blood. This receptor was identified in a man aged 65-85 years with active COVID-19. CDR3 sequence: CASSQQDNEQFF. In DNA form, the CDR3 reads TGTGCCAGCAGTCAACAGGACAATGAGCAGTTCTTC.